This T cell receptor (beta chain) appears in the sequencing data of a study of T-cell memory formation after mild COVID-19. Overall study context: Among the donors, TCR clusters were largely specific to each donor. Whole-study findings and limits: Among clones peaking at day 37 in the second wave, SARS-CoV-2 specificity remained unconfirmed. Clones contracting across day 15 to 85 had a balanced CD4/CD8 profile; later expanding clones leaned CD4+.

Comments on this clonotype: The antigen is unknown.

The V gene lost 4 bases and the J gene lost 3 bases, with 17 bases spanning the gap. CDR3 size: 16 residues. Each CDR3 protein gets one entry after TCRdb re-called the 5' RACE reads with MiXCR. In the table there are about 150,000 distinct CDR3 sequences, roughly 30% of which are singletons. The chain links TRBV12-3 or TRBV12-4 to TRBJ2-3, with D perhaps TRBD1 or TRBD2 (6 bases each). Sequences were obtained from PBMCs or a T cell subset sorted from them (not recorded which). The source of this sequence is an adult woman who had mild COVID-19 (a few samples of this study predate the infection). Cell type and time point are not known. The DNA for the CDR3 is TGTGCCAGCAGTTCCTGGACCCGGGGGCTTACAGATACGCAGTATTTT. Translation: CASSSWTRGLTDTQYF.